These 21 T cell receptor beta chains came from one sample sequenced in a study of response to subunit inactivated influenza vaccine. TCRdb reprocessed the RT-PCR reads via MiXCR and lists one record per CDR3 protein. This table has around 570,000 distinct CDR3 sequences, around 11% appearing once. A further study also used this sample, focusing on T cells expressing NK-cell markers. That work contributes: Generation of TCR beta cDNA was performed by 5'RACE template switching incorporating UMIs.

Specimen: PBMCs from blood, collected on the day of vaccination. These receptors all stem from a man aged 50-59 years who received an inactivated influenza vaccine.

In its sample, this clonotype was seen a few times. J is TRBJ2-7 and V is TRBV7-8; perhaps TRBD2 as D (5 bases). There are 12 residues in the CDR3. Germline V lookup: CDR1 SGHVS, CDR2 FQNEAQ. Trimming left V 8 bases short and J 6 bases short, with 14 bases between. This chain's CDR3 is CASGRGSGEQYF. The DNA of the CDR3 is TGTGCCAGCGGTCGGGGATCGGGCGAGCAGTACTTC.

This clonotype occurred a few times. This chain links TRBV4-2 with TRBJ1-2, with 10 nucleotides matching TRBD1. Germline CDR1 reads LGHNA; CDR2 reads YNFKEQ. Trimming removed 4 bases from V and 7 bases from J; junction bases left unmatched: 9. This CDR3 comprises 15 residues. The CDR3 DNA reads TGTGCCAGCAGCCCGAATAGACAGGGGGCGCTTGGCTACACCTTC. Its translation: CASSPNRQGALGYTF.

In DNA, the CDR3 is TGTGCCACCAGTGATCCCAAGACAGGGGGGAACACTGAAGCTTTCTTT. Its translation is CATSDPKTGGNTEAFF. The J gene is TRBJ1-1, the V gene TRBV24-1, with 9 bases fitting TRBD1. Unmatched junction bases numbered 5, after V lost 3 bases and J lost 1 base. The CDR3 is made up of 16 amino acids. The germline gives CDR1 KGHDR, CDR2 SFDVKD.

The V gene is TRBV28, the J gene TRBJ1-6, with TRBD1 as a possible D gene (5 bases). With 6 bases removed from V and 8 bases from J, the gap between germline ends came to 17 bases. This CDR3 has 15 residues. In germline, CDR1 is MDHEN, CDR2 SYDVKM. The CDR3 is CASSPTMGGYSPLHF. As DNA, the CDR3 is TGTGCCAGCAGCCCGACTATGGGGGGGTATTCACCCCTCCACTTT.

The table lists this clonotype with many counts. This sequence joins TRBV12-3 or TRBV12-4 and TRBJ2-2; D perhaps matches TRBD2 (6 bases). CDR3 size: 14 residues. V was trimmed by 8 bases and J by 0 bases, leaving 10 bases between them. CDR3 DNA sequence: TGTGCCAGCTTCGGAGGGGCGAACACCGGGGAGCTGTTTTTT. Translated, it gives CASFGGANTGELFF.

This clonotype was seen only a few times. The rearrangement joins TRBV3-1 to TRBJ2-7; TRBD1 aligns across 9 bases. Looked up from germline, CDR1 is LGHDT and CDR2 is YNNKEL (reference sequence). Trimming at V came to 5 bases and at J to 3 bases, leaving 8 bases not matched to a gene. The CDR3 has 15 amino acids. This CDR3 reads CASSFTTGGNYEQYF. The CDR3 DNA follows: TGTGCCAGCAGCTTCACGACAGGGGGAAACTACGAGCAGTACTTC.

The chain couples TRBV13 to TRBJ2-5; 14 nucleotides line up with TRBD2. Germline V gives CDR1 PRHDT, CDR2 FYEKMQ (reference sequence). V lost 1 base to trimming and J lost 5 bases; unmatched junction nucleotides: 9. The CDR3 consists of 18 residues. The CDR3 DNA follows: TGTGCCAGCAGCTTAGCAGGGACTAGCGGGGGCGAACGGGAGACCCAGTACTTC. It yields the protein CASSLAGTSGGERETQYF.

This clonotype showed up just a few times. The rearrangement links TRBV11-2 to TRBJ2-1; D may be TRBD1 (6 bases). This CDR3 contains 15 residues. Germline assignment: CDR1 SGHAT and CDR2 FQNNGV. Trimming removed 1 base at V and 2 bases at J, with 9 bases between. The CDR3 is CASSLGNRAYNEQFF. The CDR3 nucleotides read TGTGCCAGCAGCTTAGGGAACAGGGCCTACAATGAGCAGTTCTTC.

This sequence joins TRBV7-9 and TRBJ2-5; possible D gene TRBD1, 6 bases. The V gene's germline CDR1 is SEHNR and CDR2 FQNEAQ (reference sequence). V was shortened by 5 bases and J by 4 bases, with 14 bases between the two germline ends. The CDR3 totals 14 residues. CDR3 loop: CASSPMTGRETQYF. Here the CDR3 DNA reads TGTGCCAGCAGCCCTATGACAGGAAGAGAGACCCAGTACTTC.

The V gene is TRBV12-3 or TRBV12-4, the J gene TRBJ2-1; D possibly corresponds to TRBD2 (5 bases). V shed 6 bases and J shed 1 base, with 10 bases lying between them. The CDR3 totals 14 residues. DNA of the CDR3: TGTGCCAGCAGCCGGGAAGGTTCCTACAATGAGCAGTTCTTC. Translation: CASSREGSYNEQFF.

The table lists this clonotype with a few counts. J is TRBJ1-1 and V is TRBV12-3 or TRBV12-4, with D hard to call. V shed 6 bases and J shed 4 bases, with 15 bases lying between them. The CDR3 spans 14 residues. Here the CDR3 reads CASRDGWVRTEAFF. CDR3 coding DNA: TGTGCCAGCAGGGACGGATGGGTTCGCACTGAAGCTTTCTTT.

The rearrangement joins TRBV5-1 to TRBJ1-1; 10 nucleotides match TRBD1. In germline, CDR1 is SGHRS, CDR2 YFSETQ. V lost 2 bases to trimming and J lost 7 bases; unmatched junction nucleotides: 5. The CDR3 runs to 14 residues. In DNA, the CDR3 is TGCGCCAGCAGCTTCGGAGACAGGGGGCATGAAGCTTTCTTT. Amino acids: CASSFGDRGHEAFF.

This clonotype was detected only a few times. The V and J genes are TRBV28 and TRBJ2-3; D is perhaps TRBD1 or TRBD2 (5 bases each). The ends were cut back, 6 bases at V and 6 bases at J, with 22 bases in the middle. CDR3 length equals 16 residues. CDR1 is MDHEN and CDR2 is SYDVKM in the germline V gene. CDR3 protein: CASRPRFGALTDTQYF. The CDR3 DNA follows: TGTGCCAGCAGACCTCGGTTCGGGGCACTCACGGATACGCAGTATTTT.

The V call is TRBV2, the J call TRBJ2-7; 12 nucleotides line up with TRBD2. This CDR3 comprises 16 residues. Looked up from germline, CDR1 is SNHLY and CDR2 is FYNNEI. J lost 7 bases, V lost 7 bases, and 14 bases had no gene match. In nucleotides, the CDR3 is TGTGCCAGCACCGCAACTAGCGGGGGGCCCACTCGGGAGCAGTACTTC. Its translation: CASTATSGGPTREQYF.

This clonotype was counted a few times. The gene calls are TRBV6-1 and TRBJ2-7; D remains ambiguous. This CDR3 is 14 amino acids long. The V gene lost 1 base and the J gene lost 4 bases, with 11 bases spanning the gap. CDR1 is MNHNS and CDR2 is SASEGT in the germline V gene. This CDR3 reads CASSEGRPIYEQYF. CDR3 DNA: TGTGCCAGCAGTGAAGGGCGGCCGATTTACGAGCAGTACTTC.

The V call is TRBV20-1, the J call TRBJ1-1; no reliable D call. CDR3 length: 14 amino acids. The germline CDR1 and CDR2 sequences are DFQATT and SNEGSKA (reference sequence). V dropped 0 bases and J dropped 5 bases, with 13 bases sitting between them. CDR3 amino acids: CSARDPGIGTEAFF. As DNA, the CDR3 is TGCAGTGCTAGAGATCCGGGGATAGGAACTGAAGCTTTCTTT.

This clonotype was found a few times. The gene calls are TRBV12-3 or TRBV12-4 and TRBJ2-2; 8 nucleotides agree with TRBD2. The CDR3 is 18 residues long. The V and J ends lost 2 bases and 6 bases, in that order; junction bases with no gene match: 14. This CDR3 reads CASSLRGGAGAIPGELFF. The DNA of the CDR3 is TGTGCCAGCAGTTTACGGGGGGGAGCGGGAGCGATTCCCGGGGAGCTGTTTTTT.

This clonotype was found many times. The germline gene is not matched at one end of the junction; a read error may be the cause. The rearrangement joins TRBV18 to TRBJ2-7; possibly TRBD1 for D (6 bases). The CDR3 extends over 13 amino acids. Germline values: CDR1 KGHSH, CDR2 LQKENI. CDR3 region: CASSPGQSYEQYF. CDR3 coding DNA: TGCGCCAGCAGCCCCGGACAGTCCTACGAGCAGTACTTC.

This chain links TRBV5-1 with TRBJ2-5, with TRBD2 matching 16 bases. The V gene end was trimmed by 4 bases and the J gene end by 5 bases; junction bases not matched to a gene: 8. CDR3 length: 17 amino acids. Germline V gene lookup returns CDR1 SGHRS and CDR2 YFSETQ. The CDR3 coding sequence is TGCGCCAGCAGCGAAGGGACTAGCGGGAGGGGATGGGAGACCCAGTACTTC. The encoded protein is CASSEGTSGRGWETQYF.

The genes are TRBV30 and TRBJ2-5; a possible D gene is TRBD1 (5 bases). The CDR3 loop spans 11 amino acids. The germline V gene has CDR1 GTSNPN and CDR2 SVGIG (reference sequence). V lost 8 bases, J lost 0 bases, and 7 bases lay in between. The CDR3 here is CAQGYQETQYF. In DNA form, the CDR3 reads TGTGCCCAGGGTTACCAAGAGACCCAGTACTTC.

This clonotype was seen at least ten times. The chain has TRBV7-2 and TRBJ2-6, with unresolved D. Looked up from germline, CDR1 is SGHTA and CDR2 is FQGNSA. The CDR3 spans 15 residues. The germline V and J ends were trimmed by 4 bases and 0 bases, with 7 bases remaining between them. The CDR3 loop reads CASSSRSSGANVLTF. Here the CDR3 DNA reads TGTGCCAGCAGCTCACGGTCCTCTGGGGCCAACGTCCTGACTTTC.